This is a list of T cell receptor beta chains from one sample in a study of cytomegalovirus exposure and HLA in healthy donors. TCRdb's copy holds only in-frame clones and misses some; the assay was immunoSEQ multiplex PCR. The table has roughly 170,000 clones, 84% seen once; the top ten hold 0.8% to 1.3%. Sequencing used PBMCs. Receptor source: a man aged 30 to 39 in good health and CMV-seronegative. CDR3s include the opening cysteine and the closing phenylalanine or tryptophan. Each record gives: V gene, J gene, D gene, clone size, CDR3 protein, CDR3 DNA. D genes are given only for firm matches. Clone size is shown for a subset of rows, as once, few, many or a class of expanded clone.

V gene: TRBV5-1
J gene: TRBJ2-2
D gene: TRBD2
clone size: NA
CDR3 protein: CASSLPLAGDAGELFF
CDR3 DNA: TGCGCCAGCAGCCTACCCTTAGCGGGAGACGCCGGGGAGCTGTTTTTT

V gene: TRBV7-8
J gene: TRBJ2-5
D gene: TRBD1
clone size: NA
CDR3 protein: CASRSTRTGGEQTQYF
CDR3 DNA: TGTGCCAGCAGGTCCACCCGGACAGGGGGTGAGCAGACCCAGTACTTC

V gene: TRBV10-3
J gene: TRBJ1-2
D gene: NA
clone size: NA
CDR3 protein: CAISESKVGAELYGYTF
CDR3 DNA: TGTGCCATCAGTGAGTCGAAGGTGGGGGCAGAACTCTATGGCTACACCTTC

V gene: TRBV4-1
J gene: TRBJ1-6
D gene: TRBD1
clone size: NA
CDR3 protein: CASRGQPPPNSPLHF
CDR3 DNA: TGCGCCAGCAGGGGACAGCCACCCCCTAATTCACCCCTCCACTTT

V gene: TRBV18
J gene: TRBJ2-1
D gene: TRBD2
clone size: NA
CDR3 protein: CATSTSGDSSYNEQFF
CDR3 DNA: TGTGCCACGTCGACTAGCGGGGACAGCTCCTACAATGAGCAGTTCTTC

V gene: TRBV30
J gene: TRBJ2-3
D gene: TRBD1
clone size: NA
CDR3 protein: CAGGQGATDTQYF
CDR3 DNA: TGTGCCGGGGGGCAGGGGGCTACAGATACGCAGTATTTT

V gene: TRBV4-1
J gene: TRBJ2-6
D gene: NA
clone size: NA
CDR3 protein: CASSDRAGANVLTF
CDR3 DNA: TGCGCCAGCAGCGACAGAGCTGGGGCCAACGTCCTGACTTTC

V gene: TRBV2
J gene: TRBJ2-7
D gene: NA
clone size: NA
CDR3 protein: CASSTTGTEQYF
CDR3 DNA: TGTGCCAGCAGCACCACAGGGACCGAGCAGTACTTC

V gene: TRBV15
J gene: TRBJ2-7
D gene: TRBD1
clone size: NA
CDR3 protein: CATSTPDWDSETYEQYF
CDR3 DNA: TGTGCCACCAGCACTCCCGACTGGGACAGCGAGACCTACGAGCAGTACTTC

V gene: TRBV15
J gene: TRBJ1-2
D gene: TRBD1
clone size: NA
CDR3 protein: CATSRDWRQGGYGYTF
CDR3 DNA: TGTGCCACCAGCAGAGATTGGAGACAGGGGGGCTATGGCTACACCTTC

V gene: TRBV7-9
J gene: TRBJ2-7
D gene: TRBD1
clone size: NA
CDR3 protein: CASSFSTTRQGPSYEQYF
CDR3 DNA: TGTGCCAGCAGCTTTAGTACCACCCGACAGGGGCCCTCCTACGAGCAGTACTTC

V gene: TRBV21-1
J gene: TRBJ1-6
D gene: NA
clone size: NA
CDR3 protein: CASSKVGGHYRITLHF
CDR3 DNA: TGTGCCAGCAGCAAAGTAGGCGGACATTATAGGATCACCCTCCACTTT

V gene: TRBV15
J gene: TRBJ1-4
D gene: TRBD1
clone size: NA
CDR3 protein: CATSREGGPTKGEKLFF
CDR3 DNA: TGTGCCACCAGCAGAGAAGGGGGCCCTACGAAGGGTGAAAAACTGTTTTTT

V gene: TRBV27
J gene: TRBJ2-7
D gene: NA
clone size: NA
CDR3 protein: CASSSLSSYEQYF
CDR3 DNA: TGTGCCAGCAGTTCCCTGAGCTCCTACGAGCAGTACTTC

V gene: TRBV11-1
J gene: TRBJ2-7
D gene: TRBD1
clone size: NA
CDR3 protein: CASSPQTGDEQYF
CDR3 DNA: TGTGCCAGCAGCCCTCAGACAGGGGACGAGCAGTACTTC

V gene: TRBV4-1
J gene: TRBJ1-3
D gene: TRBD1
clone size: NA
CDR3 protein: CASSQAWTGRIGNTIYF
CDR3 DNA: TGCGCCAGCAGCCAAGCATGGACAGGGCGTATCGGAAACACCATATATTTT

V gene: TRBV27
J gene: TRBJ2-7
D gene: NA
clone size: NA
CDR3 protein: CASSSPRGRGEQYF
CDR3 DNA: TGTGCCAGCAGTTCCCCACGGGGTCGGGGCGAGCAGTACTTC

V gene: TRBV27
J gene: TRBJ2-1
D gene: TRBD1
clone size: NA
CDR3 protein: CASRKGTGPNEQFF
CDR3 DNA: TGTGCCAGCAGGAAAGGGACAGGGCCCAATGAGCAGTTCTTC

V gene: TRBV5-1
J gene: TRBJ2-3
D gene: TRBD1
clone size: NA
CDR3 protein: CASSPGQPRVPDTQYF
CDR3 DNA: TGCGCCAGCAGCCCGGGACAGCCTAGGGTACCAGATACGCAGTATTTT

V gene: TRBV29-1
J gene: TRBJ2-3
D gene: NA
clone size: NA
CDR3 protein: CSVPPRQGGDTQYF
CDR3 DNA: TGCAGCGTTCCCCCCCGGCAGGGGGGAGATACGCAGTATTTT

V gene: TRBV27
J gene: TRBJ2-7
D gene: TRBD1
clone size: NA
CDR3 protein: CASSPHRGSGGSYEQYF
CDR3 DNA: TGTGCCAGCAGTCCCCACCGCGGATCAGGGGGCTCCTACGAGCAGTACTTC

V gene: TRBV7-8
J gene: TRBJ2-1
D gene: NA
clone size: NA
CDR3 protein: CASSLEPSSSVVYEQFF
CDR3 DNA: TGTGCCAGCAGCTTAGAGCCTTCTAGTTCGGTTGTCTATGAGCAGTTCTTC

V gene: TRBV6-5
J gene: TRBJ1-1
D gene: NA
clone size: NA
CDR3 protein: CASSARRQIMTEAFF
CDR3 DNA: TGTGCCAGCAGTGCTCGACGACAGATAATGACTGAAGCTTTCTTT

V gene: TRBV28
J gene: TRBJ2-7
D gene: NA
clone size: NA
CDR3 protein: CASSPPTGLSYEQYF
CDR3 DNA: TGTGCCAGCAGTCCCCCTACAGGGTTGTCCTACGAGCAGTACTTC

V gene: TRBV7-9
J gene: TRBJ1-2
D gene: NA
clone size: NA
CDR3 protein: CATTSQQGSNYGYTF
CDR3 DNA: TGTGCCACCACGTCGCAGCAGGGATCCAACTATGGCTACACCTTC

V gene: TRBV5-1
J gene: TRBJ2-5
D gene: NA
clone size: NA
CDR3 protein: CASSLVLQETQYF
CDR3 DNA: TGCGCCAGCAGCTTGGTATTACAAGAGACCCAGTACTTC

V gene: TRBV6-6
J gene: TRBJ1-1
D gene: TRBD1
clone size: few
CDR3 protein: CASSDTGVNTEAFF
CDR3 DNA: TGTGCCAGCAGCGATACAGGGGTGAACACTGAAGCTTTCTTT

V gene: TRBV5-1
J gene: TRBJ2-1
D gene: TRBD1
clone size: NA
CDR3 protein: CASSLTGGVDEQFF
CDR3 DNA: TGCGCCAGCAGCTTGACAGGGGGCGTGGATGAGCAGTTCTTC

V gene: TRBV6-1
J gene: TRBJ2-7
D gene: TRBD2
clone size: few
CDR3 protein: CASGLAGTYEQYF
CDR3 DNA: TGTGCCAGCGGGCTAGCGGGAACGTACGAGCAGTACTTC

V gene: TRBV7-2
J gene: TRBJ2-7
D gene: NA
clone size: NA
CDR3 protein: CASSLVGSPYEQYF
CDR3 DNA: TGTGCCAGCAGCTTAGTTGGCTCCCCCTACGAGCAGTACTTC

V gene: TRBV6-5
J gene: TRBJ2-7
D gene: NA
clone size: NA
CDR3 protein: CASSRALGLYEQYF
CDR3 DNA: TGTGCCAGCAGTCGCGCTTTGGGGCTCTACGAGCAGTACTTC

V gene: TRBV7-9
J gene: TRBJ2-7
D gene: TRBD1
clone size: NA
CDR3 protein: CASSGIERTGDEQYF
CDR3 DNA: TGTGCCAGCAGCGGAATCGAGAGGACAGGGGACGAGCAGTACTTC

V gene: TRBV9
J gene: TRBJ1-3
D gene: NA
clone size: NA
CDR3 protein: CASSVSGTPFSGNTIYF
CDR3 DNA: TGTGCCAGCAGCGTATCCGGGACACCGTTCTCTGGAAACACCATATATTTT

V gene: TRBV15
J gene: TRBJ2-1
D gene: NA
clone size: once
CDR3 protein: CATSSGLVEGQSEQFF
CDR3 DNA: TGTGCCACCAGCAGTGGGTTAGTAGAAGGACAAAGTGAGCAGTTCTTC

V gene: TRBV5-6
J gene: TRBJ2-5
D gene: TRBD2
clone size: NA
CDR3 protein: CASSLVSGGETQYF
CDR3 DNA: TGTGCCAGCAGCTTGGTTAGCGGGGGAGAGACCCAGTACTTC

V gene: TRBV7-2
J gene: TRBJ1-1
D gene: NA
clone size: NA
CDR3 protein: CASSLQHLNTEAFF
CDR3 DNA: TGTGCCAGCAGCTTACAACACCTGAACACTGAAGCTTTCTTT

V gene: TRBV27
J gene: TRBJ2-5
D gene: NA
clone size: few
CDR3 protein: CASSLLGYQETQYF
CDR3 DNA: TGTGCCAGCAGTTTATTGGGCTACCAAGAGACCCAGTACTTC

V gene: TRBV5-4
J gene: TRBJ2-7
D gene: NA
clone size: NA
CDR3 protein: CASSPDFGREQYF
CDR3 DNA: TGTGCCAGCAGCCCCGACTTCGGTAGGGAGCAGTACTTC

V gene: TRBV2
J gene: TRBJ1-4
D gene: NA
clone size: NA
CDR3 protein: CASSGQNEKLFF
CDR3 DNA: TGTGCCAGCAGTGGACAGAATGAAAAACTGTTTTTT

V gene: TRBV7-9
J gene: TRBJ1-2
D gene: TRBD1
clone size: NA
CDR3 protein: CASSHTAGQLYGYTF
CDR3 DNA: TGTGCCAGCAGCCACACTGCGGGACAGCTGTATGGCTACACCTTC

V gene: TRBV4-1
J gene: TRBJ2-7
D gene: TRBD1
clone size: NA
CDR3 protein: CASSQDERGLRYEQYF
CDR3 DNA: TGCGCCAGCAGCCAAGATGAAAGGGGGCTTCGCTACGAGCAGTACTTC

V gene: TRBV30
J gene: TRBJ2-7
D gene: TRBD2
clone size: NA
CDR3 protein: CAWSGLAGGRLEQYF
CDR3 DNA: TGTGCCTGGAGTGGTCTGGCGGGGGGCCGGTTGGAGCAGTACTTC

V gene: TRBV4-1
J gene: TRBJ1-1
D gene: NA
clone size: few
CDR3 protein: CASSQHRVQNTEAFF
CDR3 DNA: TGCGCCAGCAGCCAGCACAGGGTACAGAACACTGAAGCTTTCTTT

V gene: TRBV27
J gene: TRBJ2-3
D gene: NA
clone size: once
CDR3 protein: CASSSRVRTDTQYF
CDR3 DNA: TGTGCCAGCAGTTCCAGGGTCCGCACAGATACGCAGTATTTT

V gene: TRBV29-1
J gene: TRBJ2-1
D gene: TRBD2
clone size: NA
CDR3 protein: CSVVAGSNEQFF
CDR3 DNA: TGCAGCGTAGTAGCGGGGTCAAATGAGCAGTTCTTC

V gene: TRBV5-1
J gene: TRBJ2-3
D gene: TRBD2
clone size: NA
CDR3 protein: CASSQASGGYTDTQYF
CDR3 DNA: TGCGCCAGCAGCCAGGCCAGCGGGGGATACACAGATACGCAGTATTTT

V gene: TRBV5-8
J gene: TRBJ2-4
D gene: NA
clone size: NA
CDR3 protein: CASSLFVGRGAKNIQYF
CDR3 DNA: TGTGCCAGCAGCTTGTTTGTCGGGAGAGGGGCCAAAAACATTCAGTACTTC

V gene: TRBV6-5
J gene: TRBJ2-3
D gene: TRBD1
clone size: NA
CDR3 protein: CASTTGATYTDTQYF
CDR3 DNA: TGTGCCAGCACCACAGGGGCCACTTACACAGATACGCAGTATTTT

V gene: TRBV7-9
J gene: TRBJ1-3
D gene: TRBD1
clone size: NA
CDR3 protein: CASSSWTDTGAGNTIYF
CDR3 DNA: TGTGCCAGCAGCTCATGGACCGACACAGGGGCAGGAAACACCATATATTTT

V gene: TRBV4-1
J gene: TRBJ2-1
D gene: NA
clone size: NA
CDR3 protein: CASSQASAGAVQYEQFF
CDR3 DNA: TGCGCCAGCAGCCAAGCCTCCGCGGGGGCAGTGCAATATGAGCAGTTCTTC

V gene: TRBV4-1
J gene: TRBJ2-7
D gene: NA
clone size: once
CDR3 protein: CASSQVNHESYEQYF
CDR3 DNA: TGCGCCAGCAGCCAAGTTAATCACGAGTCCTACGAGCAGTACTTC

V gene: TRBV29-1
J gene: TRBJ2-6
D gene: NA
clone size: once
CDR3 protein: CSVSYGGTGANVLTF
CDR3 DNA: TGCAGCGTTTCTTATGGGGGGACTGGGGCCAACGTCCTGACTTTC

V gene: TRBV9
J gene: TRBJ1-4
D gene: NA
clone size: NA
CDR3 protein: CASSVAPGADEKLFF
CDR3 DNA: TGTGCCAGCAGCGTAGCCCCAGGAGCGGATGAAAAACTGTTTTTT

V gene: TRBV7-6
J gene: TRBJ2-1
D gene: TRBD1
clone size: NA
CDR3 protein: CASSSNRGEQFF
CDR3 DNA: TGTGCCAGCAGCTCTAACAGGGGTGAGCAGTTCTTC

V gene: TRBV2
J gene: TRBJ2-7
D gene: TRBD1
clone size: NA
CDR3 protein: CASSEARPTGGDLGEQYF
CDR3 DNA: TGTGCCAGCAGTGAAGCGCGGCCCACAGGGGGCGACCTAGGCGAGCAGTACTTC